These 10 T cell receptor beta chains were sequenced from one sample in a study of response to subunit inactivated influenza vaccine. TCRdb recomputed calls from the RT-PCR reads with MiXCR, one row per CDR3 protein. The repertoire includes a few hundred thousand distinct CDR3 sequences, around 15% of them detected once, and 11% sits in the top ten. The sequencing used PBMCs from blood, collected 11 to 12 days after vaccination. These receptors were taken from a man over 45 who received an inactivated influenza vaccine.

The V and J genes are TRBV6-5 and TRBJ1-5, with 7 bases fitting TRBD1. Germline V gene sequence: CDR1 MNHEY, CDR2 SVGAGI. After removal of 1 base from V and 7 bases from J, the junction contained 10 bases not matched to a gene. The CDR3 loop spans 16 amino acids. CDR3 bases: TGTGCCAGCAGTTACTTCACGACAGGGCGAGGGCAGCCCCAGCATTTT. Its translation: CASSYFTTGRGQPQHF.

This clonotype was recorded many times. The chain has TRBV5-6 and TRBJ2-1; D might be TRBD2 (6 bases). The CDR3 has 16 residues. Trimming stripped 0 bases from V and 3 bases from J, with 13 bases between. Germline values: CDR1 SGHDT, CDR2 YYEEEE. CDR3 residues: CASSLVGGEVYNEQFF. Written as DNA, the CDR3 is TGTGCCAGCAGCTTGGTCGGAGGGGAGGTCTACAATGAGCAGTTCTTC.

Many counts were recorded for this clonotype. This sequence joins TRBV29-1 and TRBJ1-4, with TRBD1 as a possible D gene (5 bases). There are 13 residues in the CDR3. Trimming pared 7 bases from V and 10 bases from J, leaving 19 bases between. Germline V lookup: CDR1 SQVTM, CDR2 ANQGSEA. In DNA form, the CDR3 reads TGCAGCGGCAAGGGCACCCACCAGGGAAAACTGTTTTTT. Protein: CSGKGTHQGKLFF.

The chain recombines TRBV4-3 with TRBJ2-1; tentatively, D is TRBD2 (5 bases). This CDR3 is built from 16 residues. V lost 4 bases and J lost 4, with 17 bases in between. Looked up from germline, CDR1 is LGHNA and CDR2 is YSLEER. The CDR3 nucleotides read TGCGCCAGCAGCCTCCTGGACTCCGGATCTTACAATGAGCAGTTCTTC. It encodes CASSLLDSGSYNEQFF.

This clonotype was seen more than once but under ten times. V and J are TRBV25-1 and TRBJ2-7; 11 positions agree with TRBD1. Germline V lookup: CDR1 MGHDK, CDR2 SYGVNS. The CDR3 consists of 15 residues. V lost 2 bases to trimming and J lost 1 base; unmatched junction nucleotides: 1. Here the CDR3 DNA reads TGTGCCAGCAGTGAAGGGGACAGGGGGTCCTACGAGCAGTACTTC. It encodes CASSEGDRGSYEQYF.

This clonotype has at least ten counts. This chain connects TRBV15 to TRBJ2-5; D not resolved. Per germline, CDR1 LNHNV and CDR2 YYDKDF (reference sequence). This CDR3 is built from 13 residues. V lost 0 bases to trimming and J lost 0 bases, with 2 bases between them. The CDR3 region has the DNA TGTGCCACCAGCAGAGAATACCAAGAGACCCAGTACTTC. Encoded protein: CATSREYQETQYF. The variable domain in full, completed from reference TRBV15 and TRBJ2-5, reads DAMVIQNPRYQVTQFGKPVTLSCSQTLNHNVMYWYQQKSSQAPKLLFHYYDKDFNNEADTPDNFQSRRPNTSFCFLDIRSPGLGDTAMYLCATSREYQETQYFGPGTRLLVL.

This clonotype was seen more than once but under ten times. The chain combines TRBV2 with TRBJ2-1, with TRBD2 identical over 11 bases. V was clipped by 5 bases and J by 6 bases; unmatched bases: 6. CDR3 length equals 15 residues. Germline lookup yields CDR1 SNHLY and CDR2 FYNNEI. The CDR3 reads CASSTTSGAINEQFF. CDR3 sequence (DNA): TGTGCCAGCAGTACGACTAGCGGGGCGATCAATGAGCAGTTCTTC. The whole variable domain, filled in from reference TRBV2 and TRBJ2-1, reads EPEVTQTPSHQVTQMGQEVILRCVPISNHLYFYWYRQILGQKVEFLVSFYNNEISEKSEIFDDQFSVERPDGSNFTLKIRSTKLEDSAMYFCASSTTSGAINEQFFGPGTRLTVL.

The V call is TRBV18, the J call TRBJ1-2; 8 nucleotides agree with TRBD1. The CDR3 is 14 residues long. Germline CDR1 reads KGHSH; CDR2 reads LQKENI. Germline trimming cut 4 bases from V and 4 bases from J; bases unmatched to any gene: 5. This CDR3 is CASSQDRGIYGYTF. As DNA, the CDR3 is TGTGCCAGCTCACAAGACAGGGGAATCTATGGCTACACCTTC.

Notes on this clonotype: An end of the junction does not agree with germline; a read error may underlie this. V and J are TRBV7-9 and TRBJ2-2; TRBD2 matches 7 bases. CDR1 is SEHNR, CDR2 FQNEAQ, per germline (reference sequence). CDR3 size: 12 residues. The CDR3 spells CASSFESGELVF. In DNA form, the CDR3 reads TGTGCCAGCAGCTTCGAGAGCGGGGAGCTGGTTTTT.

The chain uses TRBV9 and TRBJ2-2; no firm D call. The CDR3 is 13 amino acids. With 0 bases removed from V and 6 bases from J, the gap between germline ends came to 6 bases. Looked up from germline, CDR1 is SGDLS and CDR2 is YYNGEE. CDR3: CASSVAGSGELFF. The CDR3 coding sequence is TGTGCCAGCAGCGTAGCCGGCTCCGGGGAGCTGTTTTTT.